This T cell receptor beta chain was profiled in a study of response to subunit inactivated influenza vaccine. Each CDR3 protein is one row after TCRdb ran MiXCR on the RT-PCR reads. The sample records hundreds of thousands of distinct CDR3 sequences, 15% to 19% being singletons. General observations from the study: Authors suggested each seasonal influenza vaccination recruits few new T cells.

V was shortened by 1 base and J by 7 bases, with 7 bases between the two germline ends. CDR1 and CDR2 (germline): MNHEY, SVGAGI. This CDR3 is built from 13 residues. A remark on this clonotype: No antigen is known for it.

The receptor was isolated from a man in his fifties who received an inactivated influenza vaccine. The input for sequencing was PBMCs from blood, taken roughly 12 days after vaccination. The chain has TRBV6-5 and TRBJ2-2; D remains ambiguous. CDR3 DNA sequence: TGTGCCAGCAGTTACTTCAGGAGCGGGGAGCTGTTTTTT. It yields the protein CASSYFRSGELFF.